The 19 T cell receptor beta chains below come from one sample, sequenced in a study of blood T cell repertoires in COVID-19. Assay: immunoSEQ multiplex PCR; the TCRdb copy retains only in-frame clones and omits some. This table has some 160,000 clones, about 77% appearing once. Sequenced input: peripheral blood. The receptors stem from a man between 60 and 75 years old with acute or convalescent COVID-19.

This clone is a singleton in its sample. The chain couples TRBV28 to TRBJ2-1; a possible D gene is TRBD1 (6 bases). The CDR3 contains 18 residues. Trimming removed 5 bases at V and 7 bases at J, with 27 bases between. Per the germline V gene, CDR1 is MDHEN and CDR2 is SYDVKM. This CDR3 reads CASSQMASGTSGWNEQFF. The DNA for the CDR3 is TGTGCCAGCAGTCAAATGGCCTCCGGGACAAGCGGTTGGAATGAGCAGTTCTTC.

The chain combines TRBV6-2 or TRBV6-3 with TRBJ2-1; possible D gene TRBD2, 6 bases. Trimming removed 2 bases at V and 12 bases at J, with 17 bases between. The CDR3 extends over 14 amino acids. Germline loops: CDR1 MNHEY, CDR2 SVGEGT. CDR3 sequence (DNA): TGTGCCAGCAGTTACCCCGGGACTGCCTCCGGGCAGTTCTTC. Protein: CASSYPGTASGQFF.

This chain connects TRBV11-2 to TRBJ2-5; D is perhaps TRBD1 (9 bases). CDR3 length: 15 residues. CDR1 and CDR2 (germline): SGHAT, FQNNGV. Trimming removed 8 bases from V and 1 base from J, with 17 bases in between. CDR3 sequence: CASGIAGQGQETQYF. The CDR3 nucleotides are TGTGCCAGCGGCATAGCGGGACAGGGCCAAGAGACCCAGTACTTC.

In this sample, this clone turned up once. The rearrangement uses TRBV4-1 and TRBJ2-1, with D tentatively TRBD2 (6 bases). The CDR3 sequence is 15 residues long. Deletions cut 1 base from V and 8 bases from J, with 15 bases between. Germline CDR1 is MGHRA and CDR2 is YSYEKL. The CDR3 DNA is TGCGCCAGCAGCCAAGTTTGGCGGTGGGGGGATGAGCAGTTCTTC. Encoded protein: CASSQVWRWGDEQFF.

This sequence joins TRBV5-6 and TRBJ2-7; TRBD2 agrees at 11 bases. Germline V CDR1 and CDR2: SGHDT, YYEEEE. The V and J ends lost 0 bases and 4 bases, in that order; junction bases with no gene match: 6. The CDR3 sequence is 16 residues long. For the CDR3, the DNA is TGTGCCAGCAGCTTGGTGACCGGACTAGCGGGTTACGAGCAGTACTTC. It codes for CASSLVTGLAGYEQYF. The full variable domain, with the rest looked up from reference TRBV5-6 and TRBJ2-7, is DAGVTQSPTHLIKTRGQQVTLRCSPKSGHDTVSWYQQALGQGPQFIFQYYEEEERQRGNFPDRFSGHQFPNYSSELNVNALLLGDSALYLCASSLVTGLAGYEQYFGPGTRLTVT.

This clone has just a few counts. DNA of the CDR3: TGTGCCAGTTCCTACCCCACCTCCCCTTGGTATTTCTCTGGAAACACCATATATTTT. Its translation is CASSYPTSPWYFSGNTIYF. The rearrangement links TRBV19 to TRBJ1-3; D ambiguous. Germline V gene lookup returns CDR1 LNHDA and CDR2 SQIVND (reference sequence). V lost 8 bases and J lost 0, with 26 bases in between. The CDR3 consists of 19 residues.

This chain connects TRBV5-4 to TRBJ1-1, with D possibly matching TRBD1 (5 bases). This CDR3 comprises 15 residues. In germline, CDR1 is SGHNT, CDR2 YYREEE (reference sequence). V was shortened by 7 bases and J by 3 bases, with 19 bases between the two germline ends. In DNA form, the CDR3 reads TGTGCCAGCCCCTACCGGGGGGTCAAGGACACTGAAGCTTTCTTT. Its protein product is CASPYRGVKDTEAFF. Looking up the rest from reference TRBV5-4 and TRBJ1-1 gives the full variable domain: ETGVTQSPTHLIKTRGQQVTLRCSSQSGHNTVSWYQQALGQGPQFIFQYYREEENGRGNFPPRFSGLQFPNYSSELNVNALELDDSALYLCASPYRGVKDTEAFFGQGTRLTVV.

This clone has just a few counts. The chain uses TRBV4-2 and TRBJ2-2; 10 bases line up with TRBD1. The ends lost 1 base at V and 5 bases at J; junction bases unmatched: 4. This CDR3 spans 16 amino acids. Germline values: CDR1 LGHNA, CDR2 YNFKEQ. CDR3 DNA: TGTGCCAGCAGCCAAGGACAGGGGGCGGGTACCGGGGAGCTGTTTTTT. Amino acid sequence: CASSQGQGAGTGELFF.

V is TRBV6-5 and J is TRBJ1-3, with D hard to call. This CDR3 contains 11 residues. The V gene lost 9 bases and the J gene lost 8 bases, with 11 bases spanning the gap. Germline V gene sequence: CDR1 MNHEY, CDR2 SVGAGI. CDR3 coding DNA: TGTGCCAGGGGAGAGGGCGACACCATATATTTT. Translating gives CARGEGDTIYF.

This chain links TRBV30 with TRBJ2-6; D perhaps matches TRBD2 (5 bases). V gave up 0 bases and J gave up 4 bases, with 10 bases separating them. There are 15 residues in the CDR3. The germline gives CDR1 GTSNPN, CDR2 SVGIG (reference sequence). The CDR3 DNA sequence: TGTGCCTGGAGTGTACTAGGGCCCGGGGCCAACGTCCTGACTTTC. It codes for CAWSVLGPGANVLTF.

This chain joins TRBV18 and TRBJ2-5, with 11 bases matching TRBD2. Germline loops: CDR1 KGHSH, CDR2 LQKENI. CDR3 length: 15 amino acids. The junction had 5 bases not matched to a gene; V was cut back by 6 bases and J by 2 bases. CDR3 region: CASSRRTSGQETQYF. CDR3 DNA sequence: TGTGCCAGCTCTCGCCGGACTAGCGGGCAAGAGACCCAGTACTTC. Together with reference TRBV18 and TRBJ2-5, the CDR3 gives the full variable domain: NAGVMQNPRHLVRRRGQEARLRCSPMKGHSHVYWYRQLPEEGLKFMVYLQKENIIDESGMPKERFSAEFPKEGPSILRIQQVVRGDSAAYFCASSRRTSGQETQYFGPGTRLLVL.

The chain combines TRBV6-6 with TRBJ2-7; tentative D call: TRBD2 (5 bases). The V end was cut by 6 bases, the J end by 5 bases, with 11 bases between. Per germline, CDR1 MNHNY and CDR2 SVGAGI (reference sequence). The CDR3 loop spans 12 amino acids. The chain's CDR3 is CASSEGPHEQYF. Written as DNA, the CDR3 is TGTGCCAGCAGCGAGGGTCCGCACGAGCAGTACTTC.

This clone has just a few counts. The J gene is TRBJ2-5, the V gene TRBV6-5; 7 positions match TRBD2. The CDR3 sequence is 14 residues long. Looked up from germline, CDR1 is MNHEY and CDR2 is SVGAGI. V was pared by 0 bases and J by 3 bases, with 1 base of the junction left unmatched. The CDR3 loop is CASSYSTSEETQYF. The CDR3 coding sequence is TGTGCCAGCAGTTACTCAACTAGCGAAGAGACCCAGTACTTC.

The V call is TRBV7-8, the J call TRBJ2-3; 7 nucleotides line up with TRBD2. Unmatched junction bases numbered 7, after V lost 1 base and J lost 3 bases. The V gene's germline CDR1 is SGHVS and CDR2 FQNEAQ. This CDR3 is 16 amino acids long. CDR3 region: CASSLVGGSGTDTQYF. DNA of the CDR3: TGTGCCAGCAGCTTAGTAGGCGGGAGCGGGACAGATACGCAGTATTTT. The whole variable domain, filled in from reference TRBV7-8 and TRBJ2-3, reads GAGVSQSPRYKVAKRGQDVALRCDPISGHVSLFWYQQALGQGPEFLTYFQNEAQLDKSGLPSDRFFAERPEGSVSTLKIQRTQQEDSAVYLCASSLVGGSGTDTQYFGPGTRLTVL.

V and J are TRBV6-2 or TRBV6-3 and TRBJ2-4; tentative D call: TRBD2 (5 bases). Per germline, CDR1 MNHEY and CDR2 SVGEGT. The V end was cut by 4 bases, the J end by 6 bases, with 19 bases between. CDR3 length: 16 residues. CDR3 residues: CASSWGAGPLLNIQYF. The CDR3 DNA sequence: TGTGCCAGCAGTTGGGGTGCGGGCCCCCTTTTAAACATTCAGTACTTC.

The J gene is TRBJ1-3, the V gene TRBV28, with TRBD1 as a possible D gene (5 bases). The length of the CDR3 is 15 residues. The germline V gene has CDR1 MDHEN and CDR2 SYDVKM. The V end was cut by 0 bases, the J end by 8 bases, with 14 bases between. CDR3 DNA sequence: TGTGCCAGCAGTTTATGGTCCGGGGGATGGGACACCATATATTTT. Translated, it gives CASSLWSGGWDTIYF.

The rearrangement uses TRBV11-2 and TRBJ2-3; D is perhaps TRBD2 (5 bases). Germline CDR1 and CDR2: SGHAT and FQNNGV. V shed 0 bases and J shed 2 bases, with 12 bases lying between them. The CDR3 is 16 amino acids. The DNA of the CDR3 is TGTGCCAGCAGCTTAGAACCTAGCAGTTACACAGATACGCAGTATTTT. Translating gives CASSLEPSSYTDTQYF.

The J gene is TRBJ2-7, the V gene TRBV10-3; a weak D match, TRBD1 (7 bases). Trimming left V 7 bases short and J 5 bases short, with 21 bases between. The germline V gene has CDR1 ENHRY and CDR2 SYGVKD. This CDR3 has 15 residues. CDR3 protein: CAIKGAGTAENEQYF. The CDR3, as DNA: TGTGCCATCAAGGGGGCGGGGACGGCGGAGAACGAGCAGTACTTC.

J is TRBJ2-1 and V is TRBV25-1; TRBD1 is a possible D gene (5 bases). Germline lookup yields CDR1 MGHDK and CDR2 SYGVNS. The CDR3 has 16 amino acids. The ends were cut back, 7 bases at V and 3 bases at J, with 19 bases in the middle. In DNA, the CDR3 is TGTGCCAGCACCCCAAAGGTGACAGCTTACTACAATGAGCAGTTCTTC. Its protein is CASTPKVTAYYNEQFF.